This note documents a single TCR beta chain sequence. The CDR3 contains 14 residues. With V trimmed by 0 bases and J by 12 bases, 6 bases remained unmatched. Germline V gene data show CDR1 as SGHTA and CDR2 as FQGNSA. This table comes from immunoSEQ multiplex PCR, and its TCRdb copy is limited to in-frame clones, with some not included. Here the sample spans 60,000 to 80,000 clones, about 90% being singletons. The sample belongs to a study of blood T cell repertoires in COVID-19. Study background: Some COVID-19 samples were acute and others convalescent; all came from the United States, Italy and Spain.

Sample: peripheral blood. The receptor was isolated from a human donor in a cohort sampled during active COVID-19. This sequence joins TRBV7-2 and TRBJ2-1; 9 positions agree with TRBD2. In DNA, the CDR3 is TGTGCCAGCAGCTTAGCCGGCGGGGGGGCCGGGCAGTTCTTC. Its translation is CASSLAGGGAGQFF.